The clone carrying this T cell receptor beta chain came up many times. Its matching antigen is unknown. This record belongs to a study of neurological immune-mediated disorders. Study conclusions and caveats: Patients with HTLV-1-associated myelopathy had the highest level of TCR clonal expansion, whereas patients with multiple sclerosis had the lowest level, falling beneath the level found in healthy controls.

A 10-nucleotide random UMI tagged transcripts in template-switch 5'RACE cDNA synthesis. The authors obtained over 200 million TCR-beta sequences from 15-18 subjects per sequencing run. Using its own MiXCR run on the 5' RACE reads, TCRdb lists one record per CDR3 protein. Of about 38,000 distinct CDR3 sequences listed, roughly 10% are singletons. Trimming took off 1 base at V and 2 bases at J, with 12 bases between the two ends. Germline CDR1 and CDR2: MGHRA and YSYEKL. This CDR3 contains 15 residues. Described time point: technical triplicate 1. This clonotype was obtained from a man aged 55 to 69 with HTLV-1-associated myelopathy (HAM/TSP). The sample consisted of PBMCs. The chain is built from TRBV4-1 and TRBJ2-7; the D gene could be TRBD1 or TRBD2 (5 bases each). CDR3 region: CASSQAEPGPYEQYF. The CDR3 DNA is TGCGCCAGCAGCCAAGCAGAACCGGGACCCTACGAGCAGTACTTC.